This TCR beta chain was recovered during a study of blood T cells in healthy people across ages. J was trimmed by 0 bases and V by 2 bases; bases with no gene match: 1. Germline V lookup: CDR1 SQVTM, CDR2 ANQGSEA. The length of the CDR3 is 13 residues. Of note for this clonotype: Its antigen is not known.

Whole-study results and caveats: Both naive CD4+ cell counts and diversity were greater in long-lived donors than in aged donors. Donor CMV status was unknown, possibly confounding expanded clonotype changes.

PBMCs, at least 7 million per sample, were isolated. A second PCR, run for about 7 to 11 cycles, used a sample-barcoded 5' primer plus a J-beta primer mix. TCRdb analysed the 5' RACE reads with MiXCR anew, one entry per CDR3 protein. The sample has more than 750,000 distinct CDR3 sequences; almost 30% are singletons. These data were also reused for a study on T cells of mothers and their children. That report notes: Related and unrelated pairs show similar thymic shaping of TCR recombination output.

The J gene is TRBJ2-7, the V gene TRBV29-1, with 7 bases identical to TRBD1. Specimen: blood. This clonotype was obtained from a woman aged 40 to 50 in good health. The CDR3, as DNA: TGCAGCGTTGAAAACAGGGGCTCCTACGAGCAGTACTTC. Translating gives CSVENRGSYEQYF.